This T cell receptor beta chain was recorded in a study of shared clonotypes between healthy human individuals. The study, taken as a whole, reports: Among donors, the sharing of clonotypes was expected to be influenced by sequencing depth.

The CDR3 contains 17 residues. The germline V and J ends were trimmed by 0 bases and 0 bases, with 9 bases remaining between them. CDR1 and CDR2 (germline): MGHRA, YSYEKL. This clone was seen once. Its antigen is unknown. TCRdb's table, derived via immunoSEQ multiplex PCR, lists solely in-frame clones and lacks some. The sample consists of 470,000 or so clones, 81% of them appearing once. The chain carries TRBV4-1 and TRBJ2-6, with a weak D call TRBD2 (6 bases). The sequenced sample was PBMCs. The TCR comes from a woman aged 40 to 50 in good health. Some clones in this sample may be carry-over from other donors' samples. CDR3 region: CASSQDGGVSGANVLTF. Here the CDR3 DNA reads TGCGCCAGCAGCCAAGATGGAGGGGTCTCTGGGGCCAACGTCCTGACTTTC.